The following is a TCR beta chain sequence with its context. Germline CDR1 and CDR2: SGHNT and YYREEE (reference sequence). The CDR3 runs 15 residues. V gave up 1 base and J gave up 2 bases, with 11 bases separating them. The isolated RNA, all of it, was reverse transcribed, so expressed TCRB transcripts were what got sequenced. Sequencing of naive, central memory and regulatory T cell samples gave an average of around 3.5 million reads. The protocol was immunoSEQ multiplex PCR, while the TCRdb copy is restricted to in-frame clones and leaves out a portion. The sample lists fewer than 25,000 clones; 55% to 75% were seen once. The record originates from a study of beta chain features in type 1 diabetes. In the study overall: All of the samples together had roughly 98 million sorted cells examined.

V is TRBV5-4 and J is TRBJ2-3, with a tentative D call TRBD2 (6 bases). The sequence came from a middle-aged woman in good health. Source material: Tregs from blood. The CDR3 DNA reads as TGTGCCAGCAGCTTGAGGGACTTCCCCACAGATACGCAGTATTTT. Protein: CASSLRDFPTDTQYF.